Listed here are 21 T cell receptor beta chains from one sample, sequenced in a study of technical replicates of blood from a handful of donors. Here immunoSEQ multiplex PCR was the method, and the copy in TCRdb shows in-frame clones only, minus some. The sample consists of tens of thousands of clones, about 88% of them appearing once. Sequencing was carried out using T cells isolated from PBMCs. Every receptor here comes from a human donor in good health.

J is TRBJ2-7 and V is TRBV29-1; 10 bases align to TRBD1. Trimming cost V 7 bases and J 4 bases; bases outside gene matches: 4. The CDR3 consists of 12 residues. CDR1 is SQVTM, CDR2 ANQGSEA, per germline. CDR3 nucleotides: TGCAGCGGTAGGGACAGGGGTTACGAGCAGTACTTC. Translated, it gives CSGRDRGYEQYF.

The chain carries TRBV5-4 and TRBJ2-3; 8 bases match TRBD2. In germline, CDR1 is SGHNT, CDR2 YYREEE (reference sequence). After removal of 2 bases from V and 0 bases from J, the junction contained 5 bases not matched to a gene. This CDR3 is 16 amino acids long. CDR3 bases: TGTGCCAGCAGCTTCGGGAGGGATGCTAGCACAGATACGCAGTATTTT. This gives the protein CASSFGRDASTDTQYF.

The chain is built from TRBV30 and TRBJ2-1; the D gene is possibly TRBD2 (6 bases). The CDR3 spans 12 residues. Per germline, CDR1 GTSNPN and CDR2 SVGIG (reference sequence). V was trimmed by 4 bases and J by 7 bases, leaving 11 bases between them. The CDR3 sequence: CAWNGGGNEQFF. In DNA, the CDR3 is TGTGCCTGGAATGGTGGGGGGAATGAGCAGTTCTTC.

The genes are TRBV10-3 and TRBJ2-5, with 7 bases matching TRBD2. The length of the CDR3 is 15 residues. V trimming: 4 bases; J trimming: 2 bases; junction bases outside the gene matches: 7. In germline, CDR1 is ENHRY, CDR2 SYGVKD. The CDR3 DNA reads as TGTGCCATCAGTGCGTGGGGGGAGGGGCAAGAGACCCAGTACTTC. Protein product: CAISAWGEGQETQYF.

The rearrangement joins TRBV6-6 to TRBJ2-5; D remains ambiguous. Trimming shortened V by 0 bases and J by 4 bases, and 12 bases separated the two germline ends. Germline CDR1 and CDR2: MNHNY and SVGAGI (reference sequence). The CDR3 length is 15 residues. The CDR3 protein is CASSYSSERRETQYF. The CDR3 DNA is TGTGCCAGCAGTTACTCGAGTGAACGTAGAGAGACCCAGTACTTC.

The chain joins TRBV7-2 to TRBJ1-1, with D maybe TRBD1 (5 bases). CDR1 is SGHTA and CDR2 is FQGNSA in the germline V gene. The CDR3 is made up of 13 amino acids. The V end was cut by 3 bases, the J end by 5 bases, with 10 bases between. The CDR3 sequence: CASSFSRVTEAFF. The DNA of the CDR3 is TGTGCCAGCAGCTTTAGCAGGGTTACTGAAGCTTTCTTT.

The chain recombines TRBV7-4 with TRBJ2-7, with 10 bases lining up with TRBD2. CDR3 length equals 15 residues. The J segment lost 1 base and the V segment lost 4 bases, leaving 4 bases of the junction unmatched. CDR1 and CDR2 (germline): SGHVT, SQSDAQ. The CDR3 here is CASSCRTSGSYEQYF. In DNA form, the CDR3 reads TGTGCCAGCAGCTGCCGGACTAGCGGATCCTACGAGCAGTACTTC.

This chain uses TRBV28 with TRBJ1-1; no reliable D call. V was cut by 3 bases and J by 11 bases, with 13 bases left in between. Germline CDR1 is MDHEN and CDR2 is SYDVKM. This CDR3 has 12 residues. This CDR3 reads CASSFAGRPAFF. The CDR3 coding sequence is TGTGCCAGCAGTTTCGCAGGCCGACCGGCTTTCTTT. The variable domain in full, completed from reference TRBV28 and TRBJ1-1, reads DVKVTQSSRYLVKRTGEKVFLECVQDMDHENMFWYRQDPGLGLRLIYFSYDVKMKEKGDIPEGYSVSREKKERFSLILESASTNQTSMYLCASSFAGRPAFFGQGTRLTVV.

J is TRBJ2-1 and V is TRBV19; 11 bases map to TRBD1. V shed 5 bases, J shed 7 bases, and the junction held 7 bases outside the gene matches. CDR1 is LNHDA and CDR2 is SQIVND in the germline V gene (reference sequence). The CDR3 is 15 residues long. Here the CDR3 reads CASSPGQGARNEQFF. In nucleotides, the CDR3 is TGTGCCAGTAGTCCCGGACAGGGGGCGCGTAATGAGCAGTTCTTC.

This sequence joins TRBV2 and TRBJ1-4; D is undetermined. The CDR3 runs to 13 residues. CDR1 SNHLY and CDR2 FYNNEI come from the germline V gene. V lost 6 bases, J lost 10 bases, and 15 bases lay in between. This CDR3 is CASSTDGGVKLFF. CDR3 DNA: TGTGCCAGCAGCACGGACGGCGGGGTAAAACTGTTTTTT.

V gene TRBV13 combines with J gene TRBJ1-4; D not certain. Trimming stripped 0 bases from V and 0 bases from J, with 14 bases between. CDR3 length: 18 residues. Per germline, CDR1 PRHDT and CDR2 FYEKMQ (reference sequence). CDR3 DNA: TGTGCCAGCAGCTTAGGGGGCCTTAACCTTGCAACTAATGAAAAACTGTTTTTT. This encodes CASSLGGLNLATNEKLFF. Full variable domain (missing parts from reference TRBV13 and TRBJ1-4): AAGVIQSPRHLIKEKRETATLKCYPIPRHDTVYWYQQGPGQDPQFLISFYEKMQSDKGSIPDRFSAQQFSDYHSELNMSSLELGDSALYFCASSLGGLNLATNEKLFFGSGTQLSVL.

The rearrangement joins TRBV5-5 to TRBJ2-5, with 8 nucleotides matching TRBD1. J lost 5 bases, V lost 4 bases, and 10 bases had no gene match. The length of the CDR3 is 15 residues. Per germline, CDR1 SGHKS and CDR2 YYEKEE (reference sequence). CDR3 DNA: TGTGCCAGCAGCCCACTGGACAGGGTATGGGAGACCCAGTACTTC. It codes for CASSPLDRVWETQYF. Based on the CDR3 plus reference TRBV5-5 and TRBJ2-5, the full variable domain is DAGVTQSPTHLIKTRGQQVTLRCSPISGHKSVSWYQQVLGQGPQFIFQYYEKEERGRGNFPDRFSARQFPNYSSELNVNALLLGDSALYLCASSPLDRVWETQYFGPGTRLLVL.

The rearrangement joins TRBV15 to TRBJ2-2, with D perhaps TRBD2 (5 bases). CDR3 size: 15 residues. V was cut by 6 bases and J by 3 bases, with 14 bases left in between. Germline V gives CDR1 LNHNV, CDR2 YYDKDF (reference sequence). The CDR3: CATSGGGYYTGELFF. Here the CDR3 DNA reads TGTGCCACCAGTGGAGGCGGGTATTACACCGGGGAGCTGTTTTTT.

V and J are TRBV4-1 and TRBJ2-7; 7 positions match TRBD1. Germline V gene lookup returns CDR1 MGHRA and CDR2 YSYEKL. With V trimmed by 4 bases and J by 0 bases, 6 bases remained unmatched. This CDR3 has 15 amino acids. CDR3 sequence: CASSPTGEGSYEQYF. CDR3 DNA: TGCGCCAGCAGCCCTACAGGGGAAGGCTCCTACGAGCAGTACTTC.

The rearrangement uses TRBV6-1 and TRBJ2-7, with 8 nucleotides matching TRBD1. Per germline, CDR1 MNHNS and CDR2 SASEGT. This CDR3 spans 13 amino acids. Unmatched junction bases numbered 5, after V lost 7 bases and J lost 3 bases. CDR3 sequence reads: CASTGDRFYEQYF. The CDR3 DNA is TGTGCCAGCACGGGGGACAGGTTCTACGAGCAGTACTTC.

This chain links TRBV19 with TRBJ1-5; TRBD1 agrees at 8 bases. CDR3 size: 17 residues. V shed 5 bases and J 0 bases; nucleotides not matched to a gene: 9. Germline CDR1 is LNHDA and CDR2 is SQIVND (reference sequence). CDR3 loop: CASSPQGGLTSNQPQHF. The CDR3 DNA reads as TGTGCCAGTAGTCCACAGGGGGGACTTACTAGCAATCAGCCCCAGCATTTT.

The CDR3 loop is CASSPQGGYYGYTF. The CDR3 region has the DNA TGTGCCAGCAGCCCCCAGGGGGGATACTATGGCTACACCTTC. This sequence joins TRBV11-2 and TRBJ1-2; 7 nucleotides agree with TRBD1. CDR1 SGHAT and CDR2 FQNNGV come from the germline V gene. V trimming: 5 bases; J trimming: 3 bases; junction bases outside the gene matches: 6. The CDR3 consists of 14 residues.

The V gene is TRBV10-2, the J gene TRBJ2-7; TRBD2 matches 8 bases. CDR1 is WSHSY and CDR2 is SAAADI in the germline V gene. CDR3 length equals 17 residues. The ends lost 6 bases at V and 0 bases at J; junction bases unmatched: 13. CDR3 sequence: CASRPSRESGSSYEQYF. CDR3 bases: TGCGCCAGCAGACCGAGTCGGGAAAGCGGGAGCTCCTACGAGCAGTACTTC.

V usage is TRBV27 and J usage is TRBJ1-5, with 7 bases identical to TRBD1. Trimming at V came to 5 bases and at J to 3 bases, leaving 4 bases not matched to a gene. Germline assignment: CDR1 MNHEY and CDR2 SMNVEV (reference sequence). This CDR3 has 14 residues. This CDR3 reads CASSPDRYNQPQHF. Written as DNA, the CDR3 is TGTGCCAGCAGTCCGGACAGGTACAATCAGCCCCAGCATTTT.

The chain employs TRBV5-1 and TRBJ1-1, with TRBD1 identical over 10 bases. CDR1 is SGHRS and CDR2 is YFSETQ in the germline V gene. The CDR3 loop spans 16 amino acids. Losses at the gene ends were 0 bases for V and 6 bases for J; bases not matched to a gene: 8. As DNA, the CDR3 is TGCGCCAGCAGCTTGGTCGGGACAGGGGTATACCCTGAAGCTTTCTTT. Translated: CASSLVGTGVYPEAFF.

The CDR3 sequence: CASSLSHNEQFF. DNA for the CDR3: TGTGCCAGCAGTTTGTCTCACAATGAGCAGTTCTTC. This chain connects TRBV28 to TRBJ2-1; D gene ambiguous. Germline V lookup: CDR1 MDHEN, CDR2 SYDVKM. Trimming pared 3 bases from V and 5 bases from J, leaving 5 bases between. This CDR3 region has 12 residues.